This is a list of T cell receptor beta chains from one sample in a study of early T cells in non-severe SARS-CoV-2 infection. One entry per CDR3 protein, called by TCRdb with MiXCR from the 5' RACE reads. The table includes around 110,000 distinct CDR3 sequences, around 10% detected once. Material: whole blood. The receptors were gathered from an adult who was a healthcare worker with PCR-confirmed SARS-CoV-2 infection or an uninfected control (not recorded which). CDR3s include the opening cysteine and the closing phenylalanine or tryptophan. D genes are given only for firm matches. Where a row states a size, it is once, few, many or the class of an expanded clone; other rows omit it.

d_gene: .; abundance: few; v_gene: TRBV11-2; j_gene: TRBJ2-5; CDR3aa: CASSSAGETQYF; CDR3nt: TGTGCCAGCAGCTCCGCGGGAGAGACCCAGTACTTC
d_gene: .; abundance: .; v_gene: TRBV2; j_gene: TRBJ2-1; CDR3aa: CASSEMVSYNEQFF; CDR3nt: TGTGCCAGCAGTGAGATGGTCTCCTACAATGAGCAGTTCTTC
d_gene: .; abundance: few; v_gene: TRBV4-3; j_gene: TRBJ2-3; CDR3aa: CASSPQRSTDTQYF; CDR3nt: TGCGCCAGCAGCCCCCAACGGAGCACAGATACGCAGTATTTT
d_gene: .; abundance: few; v_gene: TRBV14; j_gene: TRBJ2-7; CDR3aa: CASSRVSYEQYF; CDR3nt: TGTGCCAGCAGCCGAGTCTCCTACGAGCAGTACTTC
d_gene: TRBD2; abundance: .; v_gene: TRBV20-1; j_gene: TRBJ2-7; CDR3aa: CSASSGIQKYF; CDR3nt: TGCAGTGCTAGTAGCGGGATCCAGAAGTACTTC
d_gene: TRBD2; abundance: .; v_gene: TRBV5-4; j_gene: TRBJ2-1; CDR3aa: CASRSGLAGANEQFF; CDR3nt: TGTGCCAGCAGATCGGGACTAGCGGGAGCGAATGAGCAGTTCTTC
d_gene: .; abundance: .; v_gene: TRBV11-2; j_gene: TRBJ1-6; CDR3aa: CASSSRTDESRTLHF; CDR3nt: TGTGCCAGCAGCTCCCGAACAGACGAATCCAGGACCCTCCACTTT
d_gene: .; abundance: .; v_gene: TRBV5-6; j_gene: TRBJ2-3; CDR3aa: CASSLVLRQDTQYF; CDR3nt: TGTGCCAGCAGCTTGGTACTGAGGCAGGATACGCAGTATTTT
d_gene: .; abundance: .; v_gene: TRBV2; j_gene: TRBJ2-3; CDR3aa: CASAAGARGADTQYF; CDR3nt: TGTGCCAGCGCTGCGGGGGCCAGGGGGGCAGATACGCAGTATTTT
d_gene: TRBD2; abundance: few; v_gene: TRBV6-2/TRBV6-3; j_gene: TRBJ2-1; CDR3aa: CASSPGGGPYNEQFF; CDR3nt: TGTGCCAGCAGTCCCGGGGGGGGCCCTTACAATGAGCAGTTCTTC
d_gene: .; abundance: .; v_gene: TRBV7-6; j_gene: TRBJ2-1; CDR3aa: CASSLGGTALEFF; CDR3nt: TGTGCCAGCAGCTTAGGGGGAACGGCTCTGGAGTTCTTC
d_gene: TRBD1; abundance: many; v_gene: TRBV19; j_gene: TRBJ2-6; CDR3aa: CASSAPDRAGSGANVLTF; CDR3nt: TGTGCCAGTAGTGCCCCGGACAGGGCGGGCTCTGGGGCCAACGTCCTGACTTTC
d_gene: TRBD1; abundance: .; v_gene: TRBV5-5; j_gene: TRBJ1-6; CDR3aa: CASSLRGLPNSPLHF; CDR3nt: TGTGCCAGCAGCTTAAGGGGGCTACCAAATTCACCCCTCCACTTT
d_gene: TRBD1; abundance: many; v_gene: TRBV4-2; j_gene: TRBJ2-6; CDR3aa: CASSQPADRGFSLGANVLTF; CDR3nt: TGTGCCAGCAGCCAGCCGGCCGACAGGGGTTTCAGTCTGGGGGCCAACGTCCTGACTTTC
d_gene: .; abundance: many; v_gene: TRBV28; j_gene: TRBJ2-7; CDR3aa: CASRAGPVYEQYF; CDR3nt: TGTGCCAGCAGGGCCGGTCCAGTATACGAGCAGTACTTC
d_gene: .; abundance: many; v_gene: TRBV4-3; j_gene: TRBJ2-7; CDR3aa: CASSQDRGAYEQYF; CDR3nt: TGCGCCAGCAGCCAAGATCGCGGAGCCTACGAGCAGTACTTC
d_gene: TRBD1; abundance: .; v_gene: TRBV7-2; j_gene: TRBJ2-1; CDR3aa: CASSLVSWTGNDEQFF; CDR3nt: TGTGCCAGCAGCTTAGTTTCCTGGACAGGGAATGACGAGCAGTTCTTC
d_gene: TRBD1; abundance: .; v_gene: TRBV5-6; j_gene: TRBJ2-5; CDR3aa: CASSSGTGDQETQYF; CDR3nt: TGTGCCAGCAGCTCCGGGACAGGGGACCAAGAGACCCAGTACTTC
d_gene: .; abundance: few; v_gene: TRBV5-1; j_gene: TRBJ1-1; CDR3aa: CASSLSVLKSEAFF; CDR3nt: TGCGCCAGCAGCTTGTCCGTATTAAAATCTGAAGCTTTCTTT
d_gene: .; abundance: few; v_gene: TRBV5-6; j_gene: TRBJ2-7; CDR3aa: CASSSYTGKQLHEQYF; CDR3nt: TGTGCCAGCAGCTCCTACACCGGGAAACAGCTCCACGAGCAGTACTTC
d_gene: .; abundance: .; v_gene: TRBV11-2; j_gene: TRBJ1-2; CDR3aa: CASSLEPHWGYTF; CDR3nt: TGTGCCAGCAGCTTAGAACCCCACTGGGGCTACACCTTC
d_gene: .; abundance: many; v_gene: TRBV5-4; j_gene: TRBJ2-2; CDR3aa: CASSLDRENTGELFF; CDR3nt: TGTGCCAGCAGCTTGGACCGGGAGAACACCGGGGAGCTGTTTTTT
d_gene: .; abundance: .; v_gene: TRBV10-3; j_gene: TRBJ2-7; CDR3aa: CAISGAANYEQYF; CDR3nt: TGTGCCATCAGTGGGGCAGCAAACTACGAGCAGTACTTC
d_gene: TRBD2; abundance: few; v_gene: TRBV29-1; j_gene: TRBJ2-1; CDR3aa: CSVQALASGRVRSHNEQFF; CDR3nt: TGCAGCGTTCAAGCCTTGGCTAGCGGGAGGGTTAGGTCCCACAATGAGCAGTTCTTC
d_gene: .; abundance: many; v_gene: TRBV29-1; j_gene: TRBJ2-2; CDR3aa: CSVEENGGELFF; CDR3nt: TGCAGCGTTGAAGAAAACGGCGGGGAGCTGTTTTTT
d_gene: TRBD1; abundance: many; v_gene: TRBV14; j_gene: TRBJ1-1; CDR3aa: CASSLTGGTEAFF; CDR3nt: TGTGCCAGCAGCTTGACAGGGGGCACTGAAGCTTTCTTT
d_gene: TRBD2; abundance: .; v_gene: TRBV18; j_gene: TRBJ2-7; CDR3aa: CASSPGGPHEQYF; CDR3nt: TGTGCCAGCTCACCGGGAGGGCCCCACGAGCAGTACTTC
d_gene: .; abundance: few; v_gene: TRBV14; j_gene: TRBJ2-1; CDR3aa: CASSQDALVQNNEQFF; CDR3nt: TGTGCCAGCAGCCAAGATGCCTTAGTCCAAAACAATGAGCAGTTCTTC
d_gene: .; abundance: few; v_gene: TRBV4-1; j_gene: TRBJ1-2; CDR3aa: CASSQDSPHPAYGYTF; CDR3nt: TGCGCCAGCAGCCAAGATTCCCCCCATCCCGCCTATGGCTACACCTTC
d_gene: TRBD1; abundance: .; v_gene: TRBV20-1; j_gene: TRBJ1-5; CDR3aa: CSASFLGQGANQPQHF; CDR3nt: TGCAGTGCCTCGTTCCTAGGACAGGGGGCAAATCAGCCCCAGCATTTT
d_gene: .; abundance: many; v_gene: TRBV19; j_gene: TRBJ1-5; CDR3aa: CASSTNTYQPQHF; CDR3nt: TGTGCCAGTAGTACGAACACGTATCAGCCCCAGCATTTT
d_gene: TRBD1; abundance: few; v_gene: TRBV12-3/TRBV12-4; j_gene: TRBJ2-1; CDR3aa: CASSGTGVYEQFF; CDR3nt: TGTGCCAGCAGCGGGACAGGGGTTTATGAGCAGTTCTTC
d_gene: .; abundance: few; v_gene: TRBV12-3/TRBV12-4; j_gene: TRBJ2-5; CDR3aa: CASSADRSGETQYF; CDR3nt: TGTGCCAGCAGTGCCGACAGGTCAGGAGAGACCCAGTACTTC
d_gene: .; abundance: few; v_gene: TRBV20-1; j_gene: TRBJ2-1; CDR3aa: CSATKGNEQFF; CDR3nt: TGCAGTGCGACTAAGGGCAATGAGCAGTTCTTC
d_gene: TRBD1; abundance: many; v_gene: TRBV18; j_gene: TRBJ2-7; CDR3aa: CAGSPSPTGSYEQYF; CDR3nt: TGTGCCGGCTCACCATCGCCGACAGGGTCCTACGAGCAGTACTTC